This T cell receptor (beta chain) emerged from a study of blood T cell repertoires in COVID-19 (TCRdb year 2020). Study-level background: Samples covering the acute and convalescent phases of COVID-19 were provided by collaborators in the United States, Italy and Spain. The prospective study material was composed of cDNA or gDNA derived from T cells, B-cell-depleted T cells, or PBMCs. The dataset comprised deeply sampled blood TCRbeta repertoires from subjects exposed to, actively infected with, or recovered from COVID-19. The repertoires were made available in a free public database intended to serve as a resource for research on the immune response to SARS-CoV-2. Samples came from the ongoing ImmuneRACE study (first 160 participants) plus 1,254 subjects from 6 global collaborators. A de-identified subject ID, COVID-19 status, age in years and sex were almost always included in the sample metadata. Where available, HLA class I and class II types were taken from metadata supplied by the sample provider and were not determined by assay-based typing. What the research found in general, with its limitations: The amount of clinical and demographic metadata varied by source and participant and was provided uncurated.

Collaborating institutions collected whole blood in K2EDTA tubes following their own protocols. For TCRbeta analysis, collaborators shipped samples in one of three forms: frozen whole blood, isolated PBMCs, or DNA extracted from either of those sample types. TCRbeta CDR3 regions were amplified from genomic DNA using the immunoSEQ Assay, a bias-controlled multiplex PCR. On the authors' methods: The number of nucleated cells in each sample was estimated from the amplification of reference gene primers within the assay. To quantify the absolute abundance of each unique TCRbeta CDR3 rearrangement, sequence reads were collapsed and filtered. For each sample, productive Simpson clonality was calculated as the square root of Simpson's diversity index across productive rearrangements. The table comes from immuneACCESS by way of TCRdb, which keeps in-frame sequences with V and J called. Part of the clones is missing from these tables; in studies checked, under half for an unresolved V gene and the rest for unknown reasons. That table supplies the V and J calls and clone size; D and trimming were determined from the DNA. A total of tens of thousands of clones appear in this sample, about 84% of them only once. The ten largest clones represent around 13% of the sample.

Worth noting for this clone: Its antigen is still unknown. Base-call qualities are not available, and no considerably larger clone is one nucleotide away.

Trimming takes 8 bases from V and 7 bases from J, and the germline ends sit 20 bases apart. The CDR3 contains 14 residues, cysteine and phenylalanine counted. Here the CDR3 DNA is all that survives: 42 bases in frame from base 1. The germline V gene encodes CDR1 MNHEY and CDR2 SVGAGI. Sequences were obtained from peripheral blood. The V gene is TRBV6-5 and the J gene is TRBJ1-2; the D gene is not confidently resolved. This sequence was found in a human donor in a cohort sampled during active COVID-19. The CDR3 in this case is CASSRVASWSGYTF. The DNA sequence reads TGTGCCAGCTCTAGAGTTGCGTCATGGAGTGGCTACACCTTC.